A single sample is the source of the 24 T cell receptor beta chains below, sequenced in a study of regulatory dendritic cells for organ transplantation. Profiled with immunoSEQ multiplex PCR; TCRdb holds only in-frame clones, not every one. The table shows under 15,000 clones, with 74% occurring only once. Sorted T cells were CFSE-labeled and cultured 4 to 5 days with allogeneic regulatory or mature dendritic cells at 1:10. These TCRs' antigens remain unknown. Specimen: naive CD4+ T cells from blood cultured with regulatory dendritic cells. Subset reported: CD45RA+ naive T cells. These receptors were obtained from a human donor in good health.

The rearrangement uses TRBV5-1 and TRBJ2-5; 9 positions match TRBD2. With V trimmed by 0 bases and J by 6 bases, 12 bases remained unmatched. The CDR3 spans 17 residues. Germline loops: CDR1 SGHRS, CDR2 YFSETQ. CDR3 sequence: CASSLEGTRGGLKTQYF. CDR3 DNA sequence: TGCGCCAGCAGCTTGGAAGGGACGCGGGGGGGCCTGAAGACCCAGTACTTC.

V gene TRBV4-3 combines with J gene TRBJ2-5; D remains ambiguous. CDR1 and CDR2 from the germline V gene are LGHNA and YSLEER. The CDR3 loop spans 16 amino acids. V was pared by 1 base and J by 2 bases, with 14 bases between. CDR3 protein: CASSQALTDGQETQYF. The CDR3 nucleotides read TGCGCCAGCAGCCAAGCCCTTACAGACGGACAAGAGACCCAGTACTTC.

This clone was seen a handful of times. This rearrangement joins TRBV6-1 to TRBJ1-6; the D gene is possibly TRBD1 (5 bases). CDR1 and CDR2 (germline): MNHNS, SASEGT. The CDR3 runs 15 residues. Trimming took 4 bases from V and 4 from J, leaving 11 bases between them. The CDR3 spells CASSASAGYNSPLHF. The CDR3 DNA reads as TGTGCCAGCAGTGCGTCGGCAGGGTATAATTCACCCCTCCACTTT.

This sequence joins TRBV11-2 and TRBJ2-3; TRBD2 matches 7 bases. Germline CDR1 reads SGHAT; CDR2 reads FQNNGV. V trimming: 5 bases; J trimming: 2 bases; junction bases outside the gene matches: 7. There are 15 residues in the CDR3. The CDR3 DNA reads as TGTGCCAGCAGCGTGTCTAGCGGACCCACAGATACGCAGTATTTT. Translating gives CASSVSSGPTDTQYF.

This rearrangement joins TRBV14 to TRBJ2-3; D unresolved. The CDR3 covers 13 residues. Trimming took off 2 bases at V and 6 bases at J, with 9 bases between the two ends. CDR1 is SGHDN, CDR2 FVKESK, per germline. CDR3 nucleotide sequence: TGTGCCAGCAGCCAATCTCGAGCCGATACGCAGTATTTT. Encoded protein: CASSQSRADTQYF.

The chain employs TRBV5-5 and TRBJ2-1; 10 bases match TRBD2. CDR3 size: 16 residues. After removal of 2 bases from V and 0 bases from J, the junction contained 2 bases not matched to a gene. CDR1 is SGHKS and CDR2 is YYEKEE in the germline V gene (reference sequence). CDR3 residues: CASSFLAGASYNEQFF. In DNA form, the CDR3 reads TGTGCCAGCAGCTTCCTAGCGGGGGCCTCCTACAATGAGCAGTTCTTC.

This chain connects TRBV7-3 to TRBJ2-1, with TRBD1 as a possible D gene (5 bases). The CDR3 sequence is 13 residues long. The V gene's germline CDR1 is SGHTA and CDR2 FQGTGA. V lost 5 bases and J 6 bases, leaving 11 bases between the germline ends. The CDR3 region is CASSPRQSNEQFF. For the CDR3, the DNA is TGTGCCAGCAGCCCCCGACAGAGCAATGAGCAGTTCTTC.

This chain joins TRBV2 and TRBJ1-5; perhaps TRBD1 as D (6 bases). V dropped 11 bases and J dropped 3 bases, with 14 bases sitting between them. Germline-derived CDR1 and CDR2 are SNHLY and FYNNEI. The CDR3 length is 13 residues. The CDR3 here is CAGQTGTNQPQHF. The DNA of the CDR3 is TGTGCCGGCCAAACAGGGACCAATCAGCCCCAGCATTTT.

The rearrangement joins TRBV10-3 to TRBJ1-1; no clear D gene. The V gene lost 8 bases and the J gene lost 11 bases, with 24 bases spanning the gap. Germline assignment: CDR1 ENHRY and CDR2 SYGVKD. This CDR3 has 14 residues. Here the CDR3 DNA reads TGTGCCATCGCGCCTGGTTTGCCCGGCCGCGGGGCTTTCTTT. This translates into CAIAPGLPGRGAFF.

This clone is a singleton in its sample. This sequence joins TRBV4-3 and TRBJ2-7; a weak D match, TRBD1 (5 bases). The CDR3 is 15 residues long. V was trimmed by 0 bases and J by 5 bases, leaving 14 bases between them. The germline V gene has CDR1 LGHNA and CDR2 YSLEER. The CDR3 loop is CASSQDWLVGHEQYF. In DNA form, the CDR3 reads TGCGCCAGCAGCCAAGATTGGCTAGTGGGGCACGAGCAGTACTTC.

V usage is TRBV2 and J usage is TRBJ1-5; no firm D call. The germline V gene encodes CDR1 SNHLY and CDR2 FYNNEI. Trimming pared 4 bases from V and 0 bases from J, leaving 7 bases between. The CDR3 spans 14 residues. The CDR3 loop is CASSAQISNQPQHF. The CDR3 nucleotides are TGTGCCAGCAGTGCCCAGATTAGCAATCAGCCCCAGCATTTT.

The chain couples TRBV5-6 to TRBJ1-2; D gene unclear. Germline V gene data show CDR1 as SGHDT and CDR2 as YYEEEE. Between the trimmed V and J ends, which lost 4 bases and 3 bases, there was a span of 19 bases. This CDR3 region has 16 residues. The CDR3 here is CASSPPPGRADYGYTF. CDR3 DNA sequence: TGTGCCAGCAGCCCGCCCCCGGGGAGGGCGGACTATGGCTACACCTTC.

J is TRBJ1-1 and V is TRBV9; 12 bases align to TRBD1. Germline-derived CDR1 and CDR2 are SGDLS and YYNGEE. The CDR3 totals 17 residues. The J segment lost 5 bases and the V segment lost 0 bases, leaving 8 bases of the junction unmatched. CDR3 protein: CASSVVLGQGARTEAFF. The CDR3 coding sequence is TGTGCCAGCAGCGTAGTTTTGGGACAGGGGGCGCGAACTGAAGCTTTCTTT.

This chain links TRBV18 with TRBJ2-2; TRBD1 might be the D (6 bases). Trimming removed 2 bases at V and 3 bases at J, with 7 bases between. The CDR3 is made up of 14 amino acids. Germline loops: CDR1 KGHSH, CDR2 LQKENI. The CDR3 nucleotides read TGTGCCAGCTCACCATCAGGGGACACCGGGGAGCTGTTTTTT. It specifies CASSPSGDTGELFF. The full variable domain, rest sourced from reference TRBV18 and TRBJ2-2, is NAGVMQNPRHLVRRRGQEARLRCSPMKGHSHVYWYRQLPEEGLKFMVYLQKENIIDESGMPKERFSAEFPKEGPSILRIQQVVRGDSAAYFCASSPSGDTGELFFGEGSRLTVL.

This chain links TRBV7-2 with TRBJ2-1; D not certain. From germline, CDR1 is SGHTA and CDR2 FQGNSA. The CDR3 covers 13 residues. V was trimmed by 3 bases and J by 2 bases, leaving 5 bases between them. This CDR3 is CASSFAAYNEQFF. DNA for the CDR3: TGTGCCAGCAGCTTCGCGGCCTACAATGAGCAGTTCTTC.

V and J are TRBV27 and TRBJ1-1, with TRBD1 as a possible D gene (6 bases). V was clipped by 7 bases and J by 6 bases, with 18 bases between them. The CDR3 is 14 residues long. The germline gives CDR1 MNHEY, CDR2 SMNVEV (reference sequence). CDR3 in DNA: TGTGCCAGCAAACCAAGACAGGTCTGGGCTGAAGCTTTCTTT. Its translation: CASKPRQVWAEAFF.

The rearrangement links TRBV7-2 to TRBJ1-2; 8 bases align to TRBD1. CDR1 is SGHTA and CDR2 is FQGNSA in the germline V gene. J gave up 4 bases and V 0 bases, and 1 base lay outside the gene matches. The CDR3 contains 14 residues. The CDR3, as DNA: TGTGCCAGCAGCTTAGCGGACAGGGCCTATGGCTACACCTTC. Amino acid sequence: CASSLADRAYGYTF.

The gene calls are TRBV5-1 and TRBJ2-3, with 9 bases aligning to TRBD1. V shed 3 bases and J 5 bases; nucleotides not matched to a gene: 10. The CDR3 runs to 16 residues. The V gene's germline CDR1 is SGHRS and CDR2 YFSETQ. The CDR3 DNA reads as TGCGCCAGCAGCTCGGACAGGGGCGTATCAGGAGATACGCAGTATTTT. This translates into CASSSDRGVSGDTQYF.

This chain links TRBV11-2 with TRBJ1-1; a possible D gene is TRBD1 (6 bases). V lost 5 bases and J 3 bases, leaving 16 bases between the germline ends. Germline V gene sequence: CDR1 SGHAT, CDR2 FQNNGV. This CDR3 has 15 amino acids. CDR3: CASSPLTGLDTEAFF. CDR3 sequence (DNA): TGTGCCAGCAGCCCCTTGACAGGACTAGACACTGAAGCTTTCTTT.

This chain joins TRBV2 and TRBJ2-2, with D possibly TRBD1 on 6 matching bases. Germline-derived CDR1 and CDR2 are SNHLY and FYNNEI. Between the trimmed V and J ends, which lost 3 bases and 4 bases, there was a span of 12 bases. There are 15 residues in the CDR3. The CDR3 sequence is CASSDVGARTGELFF. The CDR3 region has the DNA TGTGCCAGCAGTGATGTGGGGGCGCGCACCGGGGAGCTGTTTTTT. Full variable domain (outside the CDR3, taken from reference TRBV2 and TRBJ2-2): EPEVTQTPSHQVTQMGQEVILRCVPISNHLYFYWYRQILGQKVEFLVSFYNNEISEKSEIFDDQFSVERPDGSNFTLKIRSTKLEDSAMYFCASSDVGARTGELFFGEGSRLTVL.

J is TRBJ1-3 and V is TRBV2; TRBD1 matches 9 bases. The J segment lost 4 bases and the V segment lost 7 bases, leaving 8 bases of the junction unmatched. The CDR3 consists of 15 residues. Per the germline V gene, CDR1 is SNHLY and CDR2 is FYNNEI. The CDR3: CASNRDREVGNTIYF. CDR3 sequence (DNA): TGTGCCAGCAACCGGGACAGGGAAGTGGGAAACACCATATATTTT.

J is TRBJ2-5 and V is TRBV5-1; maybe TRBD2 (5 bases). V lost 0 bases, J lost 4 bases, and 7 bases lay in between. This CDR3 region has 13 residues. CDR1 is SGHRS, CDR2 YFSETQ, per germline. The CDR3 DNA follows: TGCGCCAGCAGCTTGGAGGGAGCAGAGACCCAGTACTTC. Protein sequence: CASSLEGAETQYF.

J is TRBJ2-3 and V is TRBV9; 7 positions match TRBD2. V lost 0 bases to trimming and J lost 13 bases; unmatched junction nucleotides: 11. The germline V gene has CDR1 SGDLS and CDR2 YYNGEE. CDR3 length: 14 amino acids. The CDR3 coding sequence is TGTGCCAGCAGCGTAGGGACTTCACTTGGGGGGGAGTATTTT. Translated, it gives CASSVGTSLGGEYF.

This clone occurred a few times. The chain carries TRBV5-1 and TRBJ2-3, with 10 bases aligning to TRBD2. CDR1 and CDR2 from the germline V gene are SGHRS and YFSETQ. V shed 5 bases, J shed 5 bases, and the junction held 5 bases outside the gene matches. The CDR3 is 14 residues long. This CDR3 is CASRASGSIDTQYF. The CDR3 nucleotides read TGCGCCAGCAGGGCTAGCGGGAGTATAGATACGCAGTATTTT.